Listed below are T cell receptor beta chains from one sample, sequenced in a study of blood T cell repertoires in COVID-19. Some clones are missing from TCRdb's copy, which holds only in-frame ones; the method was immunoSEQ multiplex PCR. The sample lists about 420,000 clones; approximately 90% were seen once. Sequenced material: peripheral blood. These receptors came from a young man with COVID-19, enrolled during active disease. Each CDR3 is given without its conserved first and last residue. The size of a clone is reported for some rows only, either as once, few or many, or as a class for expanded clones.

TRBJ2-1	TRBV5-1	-	ASSLVQAINNEQF
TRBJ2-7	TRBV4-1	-	ASSSHGTGGSYEQY
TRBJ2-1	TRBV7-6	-	ASSPSKPSGRAPYNEQF
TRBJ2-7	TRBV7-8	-	ASSLVGTTYEQY
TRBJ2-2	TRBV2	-	ATGQTNTGELF
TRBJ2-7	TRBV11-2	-	ASSLGLAGNYEQY
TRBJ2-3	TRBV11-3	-	ASSLRTEDTQY
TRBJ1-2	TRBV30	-	ANHPRDRGRGNYGYT
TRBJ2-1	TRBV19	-	ASSWGARSSYNEQF
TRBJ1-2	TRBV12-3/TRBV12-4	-	ASRLDSNYGYT
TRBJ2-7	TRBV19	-	ASSIAGKSYEQY
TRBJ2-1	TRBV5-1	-	ASSLSGRGMHNEQF
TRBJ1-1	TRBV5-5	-	ASSSGQGRPTEAF
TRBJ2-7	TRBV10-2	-	ASSISSPYEQY
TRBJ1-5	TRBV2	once	ASSEGGDQPQH
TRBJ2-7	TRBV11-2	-	ASSLVTGSAYEQY
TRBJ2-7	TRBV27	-	ASSLRLAGTYEQY
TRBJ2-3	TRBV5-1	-	ASSLGDRSTDTQY
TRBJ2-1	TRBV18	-	ASSPGRRTGEDTYNEQF
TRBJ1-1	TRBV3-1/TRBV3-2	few	ASSFGQENTEAF
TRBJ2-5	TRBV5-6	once	ASSLERGETQY
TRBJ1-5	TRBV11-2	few	ASSPGRNQPQH
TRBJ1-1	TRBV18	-	ASSAGQEGTEAF
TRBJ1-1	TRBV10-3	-	AIGERQGATEAF
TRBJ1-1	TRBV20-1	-	SASLTLNTEAF
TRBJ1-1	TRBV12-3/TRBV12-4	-	AITRDLNTEAF
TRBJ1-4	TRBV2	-	AASSQGARNEKLF
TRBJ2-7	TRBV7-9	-	ASQGQGYEQY
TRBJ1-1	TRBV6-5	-	ASRRRRDGNTEAF
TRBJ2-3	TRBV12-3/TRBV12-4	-	ASNRDGGDTQY
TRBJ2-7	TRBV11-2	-	ASSLEVGPLYEQY
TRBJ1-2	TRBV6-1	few	ASSDGQNYGYT
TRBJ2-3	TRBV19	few	ASSIDPSGTFTDTQY
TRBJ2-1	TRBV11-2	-	ASSLSSRNEQF
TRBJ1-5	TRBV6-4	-	ASSDSGENQPQH
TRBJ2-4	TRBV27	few	ASTPRGGPLAKNIQY
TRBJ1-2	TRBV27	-	ASSIRTGVNYGYT
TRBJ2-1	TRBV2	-	ASMGGSSYNEQF
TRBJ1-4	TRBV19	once	ASTQNRDHEKLF
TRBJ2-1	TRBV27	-	ASSYFYGTSGQGNEQF
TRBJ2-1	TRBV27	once	ASSPGTSGSYNEQF
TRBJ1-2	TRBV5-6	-	ASSLTGGKGYT
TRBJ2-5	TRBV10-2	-	ASSEVSRRETQY
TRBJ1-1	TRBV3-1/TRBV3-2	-	ASSQGPRGAF
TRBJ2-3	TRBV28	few	ASSPMGLAGADTQY
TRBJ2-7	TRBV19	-	ASRAGGTGLDEQY
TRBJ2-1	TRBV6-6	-	ASRSDRAGSYNEQF
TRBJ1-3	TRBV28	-	ASSFPGPGNTIY
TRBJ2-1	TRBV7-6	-	ASALSAGPYNEQF
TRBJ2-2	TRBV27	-	ASSSGLGNTGELF
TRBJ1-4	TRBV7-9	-	ASSGRDRRNEKLF
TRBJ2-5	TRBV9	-	ASSPPLGTSGRAEETQY